These 7 T cell receptor beta chains share one sample of origin, sequenced in a study of OX40 agonist ivuxolimab in advanced cancers. Data came from immunoSEQ multiplex PCR; TCRdb stores just in-frame clones and leaves some out. The sample records about 32,000 clones, approximately 90% being singletons. This specimen consisted of CD4+ or CD8+ T cells sorted from blood, obtained in a trial of the OX40 agonist ivuxolimab. Every receptor here comes from an adult with an advanced solid tumor such as melanoma, head and neck, liver or kidney cancer.

This clone was seen once. The J gene is TRBJ2-7, the V gene TRBV27; TRBD2 matches at 8 bases. The germline V gene has CDR1 MNHEY and CDR2 SMNVEV (reference sequence). With 5 bases clipped from V and 3 bases from J, the junction kept 12 bases outside the gene matches. The CDR3 has 16 amino acids. The CDR3 nucleotides read TGTGCCAGCAGTAGACCCAGCGGGAGCGGTCTCTACGAGCAGTACTTC. This encodes CASSRPSGSGLYEQYF.

The count of this clone is one. J is TRBJ2-2 and V is TRBV7-9; perhaps TRBD2 as D (5 bases). The V and J ends lost 1 base and 5 bases respectively, with 14 bases between them. Germline CDR1 reads SEHNR; CDR2 reads FQNEAQ (reference sequence). The CDR3 is made up of 16 amino acids. The CDR3 sequence is CASSLGIGGWTGELFF. The CDR3, as DNA: TGTGCCAGCAGCTTAGGTATAGGAGGATGGACCGGGGAGCTGTTTTTT.

The CDR3 region is CASSSMGSAGTTYNEQFF. CDR3 nucleotide sequence: TGTGCCAGCAGTTCCATGGGCTCTGCGGGGACTACCTACAATGAGCAGTTCTTC. The genes are TRBV27 and TRBJ2-1, with TRBD2 matching 7 bases. The trim removed 4 bases at V and 2 bases at J, leaving 14 bases unmatched. This CDR3 is 18 amino acids long. CDR1 and CDR2 (germline): MNHEY, SMNVEV (reference sequence).

V and J are TRBV10-1 and TRBJ1-3; no definite D call. In germline, CDR1 is WNHNN, CDR2 SYGVQD (reference sequence). The CDR3 is 15 residues long. The CDR3: CGYVPNEESGNTIYF. CDR3 DNA: TGCGGCTACGTGCCGAACGAGGAATCTGGAAACACCATATATTTT.

This clone has just one count. This chain uses TRBV19 with TRBJ2-7; the D call may be TRBD1 or TRBD2 (6 bases each). Trimming pared 3 bases from V and 7 bases from J, leaving 13 bases between. The CDR3 length is 13 residues. The V gene's germline CDR1 is LNHDA and CDR2 SQIVND (reference sequence). CDR3 protein: CASSMGGLGEQYF. The DNA of the CDR3 is TGTGCCAGTAGTATGGGGGGCCTGGGGGAGCAGTACTTC. The full variable domain, its missing parts supplied by reference TRBV19 and TRBJ2-7, is DGGITQSPKYLFRKEGQNVTLSCEQNLNHDAMYWYRQDPGQGLRLIYYSQIVNDFQKGDIAEGYSVSREKKESFPLTVTSAQKNPTAFYLCASSMGGLGEQYFGPGTRLTVT.

In its sample, this clone was seen once. The chain uses TRBV5-6 and TRBJ2-3; 8 nucleotides match TRBD2. Trimming removed 10 bases from V and 1 base from J; junction bases left unmatched: 5. Germline CDR1 SGHDT, CDR2 YYEEEE. CDR3 length: 13 residues. CDR3 residues: CASRAGGTDTQYF. CDR3 DNA sequence: TGTGCCTCCCGAGCGGGGGGCACAGATACGCAGTATTTT.

The chain uses TRBV28 and TRBJ2-1; D tentatively reads TRBD1 or TRBD2 (5 bases each). CDR3 length: 15 residues. V dropped 2 bases and J dropped 1 base, with 9 bases sitting between them. Germline CDR1 reads MDHEN; CDR2 reads SYDVKM. The CDR3 region is CASSLPGTSYNEQFF. DNA for the CDR3: TGTGCCAGCAGTTTACCCGGGACGTCCTACAATGAGCAGTTCTTC.